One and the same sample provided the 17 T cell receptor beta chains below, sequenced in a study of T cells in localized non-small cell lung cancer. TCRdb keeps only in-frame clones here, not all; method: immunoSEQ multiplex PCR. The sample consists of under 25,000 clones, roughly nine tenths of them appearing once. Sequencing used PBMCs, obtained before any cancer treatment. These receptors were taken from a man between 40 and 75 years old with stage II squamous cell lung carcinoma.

The CDR3 DNA is TGTGCCAGCAGTTCAGGACAGAACACAGATACGCAGTATTTT. Protein: CASSSGQNTDTQYF. The chain has TRBV6-5 and TRBJ2-3; tentatively, D is TRBD1 (6 bases). Germline V CDR1 and CDR2: MNHEY, SVGAGI. The length of the CDR3 is 14 residues. Trimming took 4 bases from V and 2 from J, leaving 10 bases between them.

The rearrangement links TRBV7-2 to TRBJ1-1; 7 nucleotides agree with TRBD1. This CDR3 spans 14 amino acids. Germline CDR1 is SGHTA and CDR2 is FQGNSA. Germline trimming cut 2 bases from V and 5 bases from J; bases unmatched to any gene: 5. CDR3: CASSLRQGLTEAFF. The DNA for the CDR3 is TGTGCCAGCAGCTTACGACAGGGTTTAACTGAAGCTTTCTTT.

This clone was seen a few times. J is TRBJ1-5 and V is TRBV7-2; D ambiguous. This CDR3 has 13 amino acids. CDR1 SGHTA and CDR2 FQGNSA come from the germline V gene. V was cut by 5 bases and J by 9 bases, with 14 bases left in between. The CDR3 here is CASSPTTNVPQHF. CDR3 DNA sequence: TGTGCCAGCAGCCCAACAACGAATGTGCCCCAGCATTTT.

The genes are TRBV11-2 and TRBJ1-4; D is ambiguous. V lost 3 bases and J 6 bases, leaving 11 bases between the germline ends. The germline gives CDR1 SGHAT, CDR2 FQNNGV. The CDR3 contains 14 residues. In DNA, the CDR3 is TGTGCCAGCAGCTTCGGAATCGGGGATGAAAAACTGTTTTTT. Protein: CASSFGIGDEKLFF.

The CDR3 DNA reads TGTGCCAGCAGTGGACAGGGCGGGGAGCTGTTTTTT. This sequence encodes CASSGQGGELFF. This chain joins TRBV6-1 and TRBJ2-2; 7 bases fit TRBD1. This CDR3 is 12 amino acids long. Germline V CDR1 and CDR2: MNHNS, SASEGT. V was clipped by 4 bases and J by 7 bases; unmatched bases: 0.

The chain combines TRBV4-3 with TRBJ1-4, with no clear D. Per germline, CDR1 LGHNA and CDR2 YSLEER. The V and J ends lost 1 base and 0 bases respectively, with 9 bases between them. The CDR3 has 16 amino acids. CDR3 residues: CASSQVVLATNEKLFF. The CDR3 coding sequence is TGCGCCAGCAGCCAAGTAGTCCTCGCAACTAATGAAAAACTGTTTTTT.

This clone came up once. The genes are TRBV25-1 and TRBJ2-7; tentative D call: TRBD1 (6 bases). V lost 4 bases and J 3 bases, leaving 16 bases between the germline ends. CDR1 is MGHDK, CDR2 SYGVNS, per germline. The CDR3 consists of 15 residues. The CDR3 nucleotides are TGTGCCAGCAGTGCTCTAGGGACACCCAACTACGAGCAGTACTTC. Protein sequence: CASSALGTPNYEQYF.

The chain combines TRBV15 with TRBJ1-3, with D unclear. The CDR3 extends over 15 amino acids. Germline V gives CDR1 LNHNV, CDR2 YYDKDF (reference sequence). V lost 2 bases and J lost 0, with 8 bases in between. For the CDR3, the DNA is TGTGCCACCAGCAGACAAGCCAGCTCTGGAAACACCATATATTTT. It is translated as CATSRQASSGNTIYF.

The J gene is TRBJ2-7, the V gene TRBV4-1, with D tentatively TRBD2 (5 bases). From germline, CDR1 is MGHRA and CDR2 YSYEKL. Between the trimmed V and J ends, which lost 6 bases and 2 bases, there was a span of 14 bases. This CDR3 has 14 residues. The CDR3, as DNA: TGCGCCAGCAGTCCCGAGGGAGAGACCTACGAGCAGTACTTC. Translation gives CASSPEGETYEQYF.

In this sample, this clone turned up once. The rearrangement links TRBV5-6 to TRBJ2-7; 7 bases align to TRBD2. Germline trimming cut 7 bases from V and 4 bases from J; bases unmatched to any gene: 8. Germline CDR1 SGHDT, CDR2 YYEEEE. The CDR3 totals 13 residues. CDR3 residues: CASSGRVQYEQYF. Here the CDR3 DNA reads TGTGCCAGCTCGGGGAGGGTACAGTACGAGCAGTACTTC.

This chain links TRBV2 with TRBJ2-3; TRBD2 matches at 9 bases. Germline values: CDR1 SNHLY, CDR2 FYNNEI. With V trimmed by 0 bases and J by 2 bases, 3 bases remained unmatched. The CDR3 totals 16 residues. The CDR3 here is CASSEASGGATDTQYF. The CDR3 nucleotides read TGTGCCAGCAGTGAAGCTAGCGGGGGAGCCACAGATACGCAGTATTTT.

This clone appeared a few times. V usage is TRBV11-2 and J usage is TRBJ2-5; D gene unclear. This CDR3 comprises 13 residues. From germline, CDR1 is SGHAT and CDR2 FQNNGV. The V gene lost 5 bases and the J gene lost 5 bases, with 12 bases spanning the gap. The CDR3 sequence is CASSPGLVETQYF. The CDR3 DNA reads TGTGCCAGCAGCCCCGGTCTGGTGGAGACCCAGTACTTC.

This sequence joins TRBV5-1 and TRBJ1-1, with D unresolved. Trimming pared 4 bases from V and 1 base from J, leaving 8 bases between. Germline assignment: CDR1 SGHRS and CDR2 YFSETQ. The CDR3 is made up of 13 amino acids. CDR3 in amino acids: CASSPDGNTEAFF. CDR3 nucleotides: TGCGCCAGCAGCCCCGACGGGAACACTGAAGCTTTCTTT.

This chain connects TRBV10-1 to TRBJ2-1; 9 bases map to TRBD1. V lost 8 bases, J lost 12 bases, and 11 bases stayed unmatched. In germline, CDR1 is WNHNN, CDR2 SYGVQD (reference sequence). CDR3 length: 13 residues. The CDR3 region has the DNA TGCGCCAGCGCGACCACTGACAGGGGGTTGCAGTTCTTC. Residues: CASATTDRGLQFF.

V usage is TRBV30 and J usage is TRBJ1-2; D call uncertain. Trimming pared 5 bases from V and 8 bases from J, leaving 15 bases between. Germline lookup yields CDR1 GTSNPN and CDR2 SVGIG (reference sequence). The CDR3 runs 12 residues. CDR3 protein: CAWEILQGGYTF. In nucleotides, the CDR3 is TGTGCCTGGGAGATCCTACAAGGGGGCTACACCTTC.

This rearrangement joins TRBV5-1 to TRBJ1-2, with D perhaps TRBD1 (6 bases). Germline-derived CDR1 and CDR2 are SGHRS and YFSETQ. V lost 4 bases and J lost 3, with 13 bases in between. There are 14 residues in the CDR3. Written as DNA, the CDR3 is TGCGCCAGCAGCGTGGCGGGGGCGGACTATGGCTACACCTTC. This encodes CASSVAGADYGYTF. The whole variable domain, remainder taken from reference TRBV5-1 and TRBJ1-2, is KAGVTQTPRYLIKTRGQQVTLSCSPISGHRSVSWYQQTPGQGLQFLFEYFSETQRNKGNFPGRFSGRQFSNSRSEMNVSTLELGDSALYLCASSVAGADYGYTFGSGTRLTVV.

The CDR3 nucleotides read TGTGCCAGCAGCCAGGGACCTGACCCCCTCTATGGCTACACCTTC. Residues: CASSQGPDPLYGYTF. The V and J genes are TRBV7-9 and TRBJ1-2, with D possibly matching TRBD1 (5 bases). This CDR3 comprises 15 residues. The V gene lost 5 bases and the J gene lost 4 bases, with 17 bases spanning the gap. CDR1 is SEHNR, CDR2 FQNEAQ, per germline (reference sequence).